The 10 T cell receptor beta chains below were found in one sample sequenced in a study of blood T cell repertoires in COVID-19. Data came from immunoSEQ multiplex PCR; TCRdb stores just in-frame clones and leaves some out. The repertoire holds tens of thousands of clones, with about 90% as singletons. Sequencing used peripheral blood. These receptors were taken from a human donor in a cohort sampled during active COVID-19.

This clone showed up just a few times. CDR3 sequence reads: CASSQTGQGIYGYTF. DNA for the CDR3: TGCGCCAGCAGCCAAACGGGACAGGGAATCTATGGCTACACCTTC. The chain carries TRBV4-1 and TRBJ1-2, with 9 nucleotides matching TRBD1. The V gene end was trimmed by 2 bases and the J gene end by 4 bases; junction bases not matched to a gene: 5. The CDR3 is made up of 15 amino acids. CDR1 and CDR2 from the germline V gene are MGHRA and YSYEKL.

The J gene is TRBJ2-3, the V gene TRBV24-1; the D gene is possibly TRBD1 (6 bases). Trimming removed 5 bases at V and 1 base at J, with 9 bases between. Looked up from germline, CDR1 is KGHDR and CDR2 is SFDVKD. The CDR3 length is 14 residues. CDR3 in amino acids: CATSGGGGTDTQYF. The CDR3, as DNA: TGTGCCACCAGTGGAGGGGGTGGCACAGATACGCAGTATTTT.

The CDR3: CASSVVAGGYTF. The CDR3 region has the DNA TGTGCCAGCAGCGTAGTGGCTGGTGGCTACACCTTC. The chain links TRBV9 to TRBJ1-2; no clear D gene. The V end was cut by 0 bases, the J end by 7 bases, with 7 bases between. The germline CDR1 and CDR2 sequences are SGDLS and YYNGEE. This CDR3 has 12 amino acids.

In this sample, this clone turned up once. The chain is built from TRBV5-4 and TRBJ1-1; 9 bases map to TRBD1. In germline, CDR1 is SGHNT, CDR2 YYREEE (reference sequence). V was pared by 2 bases and J by 3 bases, with 8 bases of the junction left unmatched. There are 16 residues in the CDR3. Here the CDR3 reads CASSFITGGFHTEAFF. CDR3 nucleotide sequence: TGTGCCAGCAGCTTTATAACAGGGGGCTTTCACACTGAAGCTTTCTTT.

This chain connects TRBV4-2 to TRBJ1-2; D is possibly TRBD1 (5 bases). There are 15 residues in the CDR3. Trimming took 4 bases from V and 4 from J, leaving 16 bases between them. Germline assignment: CDR1 LGHNA and CDR2 YNFKEQ. The CDR3 coding sequence is TGTGCCAGCAGCCCCGAACTTGGGGCCGGCTATGGCTACACCTTC. This encodes CASSPELGAGYGYTF.

The chain combines TRBV15 with TRBJ1-4; D is unresolved. The V and J ends lost 5 bases and 7 bases respectively, with 17 bases between them. Germline V gene lookup returns CDR1 LNHNV and CDR2 YYDKDF (reference sequence). This CDR3 spans 15 amino acids. CDR3 sequence reads: CATSARRAGGEKLFF. CDR3 nucleotide sequence: TGTGCCACCAGCGCCCGGAGGGCGGGCGGTGAAAAACTGTTTTTT.

This clone turned up a few times. The chain recombines TRBV7-6 with TRBJ2-1; 7 positions agree with TRBD2. The CDR3 sequence is 15 residues long. Per germline, CDR1 SGHVS and CDR2 FNYEAQ. With V trimmed by 1 base and J by 4 bases, 4 bases remained unmatched. The chain's CDR3 is CASSLGSGPYNEQFF. The CDR3 DNA follows: TGTGCCAGCAGCTTAGGTAGCGGGCCATACAATGAGCAGTTCTTC.

The chain carries TRBV24-1 and TRBJ1-5; D is unclear. V was clipped by 5 bases and J by 4 bases, with 8 bases between them. Germline V lookup: CDR1 KGHDR, CDR2 SFDVKD. The CDR3 runs to 13 residues. For the CDR3, the DNA is TGTGCCACCAGTGGTAGAGGAAATCAGCCCCAGCATTTT. Amino acid sequence: CATSGRGNQPQHF.

J is TRBJ1-4 and V is TRBV6-5; 9 positions match TRBD1. CDR1 MNHEY and CDR2 SVGAGI come from the germline V gene. V shed 0 bases and J 6 bases; nucleotides not matched to a gene: 2. The CDR3 runs 15 residues. CDR3 nucleotide sequence: TGTGCCAGCAGTTACTCGAACAGGGGGCATGAAAAACTGTTTTTT. Translated, it gives CASSYSNRGHEKLFF.

The chain carries TRBV4-3 and TRBJ2-3; TRBD2 matches 11 bases. This CDR3 region has 15 residues. Germline-derived CDR1 and CDR2 are LGHNA and YSLEER. Trimming removed 4 bases from V and 4 bases from J; junction bases left unmatched: 4. CDR3 DNA: TGCGCCAGCAGCCCCACTAGCGGGAGAGCAGATACGCAGTATTTT. It codes for CASSPTSGRADTQYF.